The clone carrying this T cell receptor (beta chain) turned up a few times. The data are from a study of response to subunit inactivated influenza vaccine. MiXCR was run by TCRdb on the RT-PCR reads, yielding one entry per CDR3 protein. The sample lists about 570,000 distinct CDR3 sequences, around 11% occurring once. A further study also used this sample, focusing on T cells expressing NK-cell markers. That work states: In generating TCR beta cDNA, 5'RACE template switching with UMIs was used.

The sequence was obtained from a man over 45 who received an inactivated influenza vaccine. Material: PBMCs from blood, obtained on the day of vaccination.

CDR3 nucleotide sequence: TGTGCCAGCAGTTACTTGGCGCCCTACTCCTACGAGCAGTACTTC. Encoded protein: CASSYLAPYSYEQYF. The rearrangement uses TRBV6-5 and TRBJ2-7; D ambiguous. Germline V lookup: CDR1 MNHEY, CDR2 SVGAGI. V gave up 1 base and J gave up 0 bases, with 10 bases separating them. This CDR3 contains 15 residues.